What follows is one TCR beta chain and its context. This specimen belongs to a study of blood T cell repertoires in COVID-19. The germline V gene encodes CDR1 ENHRY and CDR2 SYGVKD. Deletions cut 6 bases from V and 1 base from J, with 9 bases between. This CDR3 comprises 14 residues. In the original processing: Nucleated cell counts were estimated from reference gene primer amplification. Here immunoSEQ multiplex PCR was the method, and the copy in TCRdb shows in-frame clones only, minus some. V and J calls plus clone size are reproduced from that table; the DNA served to infer D and trimming. The sample has about 240,000 clones, roughly nine tenths seen once.

The sequencing input was peripheral blood. The rearrangement uses TRBV10-3 and TRBJ2-2; a possible D gene is TRBD1 (6 bases). The receptor was derived from a man in his sixties with acute or convalescent COVID-19. The DNA for the CDR3 is TGTGCCATCAGGGTGGACAGGAACACCGGGGAGCTGTTTTTT. Translated: CAIRVDRNTGELFF.